This note documents a single T cell receptor beta chain sequence. The antigen it recognizes is unknown. No base-level quality is on record; no much larger clone is a single base apart. Spanning cysteine to phenylalanine, the CDR3 consists of 11 amino acids. The sequence is cut down to CDR3 DNA, 33 bases in frame from base 1. Trimming costs V 0 bases and J 11 bases, and their ends lie 5 bases apart. From the germline V gene, CDR1 is MRHNA and CDR2 is SNTAGT. The donors were healthy, HIV-negative adults with no recently reported acute infections or vaccinations. Only Caucasian adults living in Nashville, Tennessee, USA were represented among the donors. CD4+ T cells were enriched through magnetic negative selection, after which naive cells were positively selected on CD45RA and the remaining negative fraction served as the memory subset. After blood collection by leukapheresis, PBMCs were isolated using Ficoll-Histopaque density gradient centrifugation and then cryopreserved in the vapor phase of liquid nitrogen. Analytical flow cytometry was used to check the purity and quantity of each magnetically sorted T cell population. Each sorted fraction had its genomic DNA isolated and then quantified by UV absorbance on a Nanodrop 2000c.

Using the deep immunoSEQ assay, TCR CDR3 regions were amplified from genomic DNA by multiplex PCR. Genomic DNA extracted from each cell subset was distributed evenly over all wells of several immunoSEQ 96-well plates, and each plate served as one replicate. For sorted subsets, each replicate PCR was loaded with 150 to 250 ng genomic DNA, equivalent to 32,000 or so T cell genomes. The purified libraries were quantified using a Qubit 3.0 fluorometer, sized with a Bioanalyzer 2100, and then quantified again using the KAPA Library Quantification kit. A separate single-read 150-cycle Illumina NextSeq 550 flow cell was used to sequence each immunoSEQ 96-well plate. The paper's data handling went like this. Because the immunoSEQ output included only junctional sequences and no quality scores, the filtering could not be the same as the filtering used for full-length reads. Sequences were annotated with PyIR, a Python wrapper for IgBLAST v1.9, and V/J genes and CDR3 were assigned using IMGT germline references. Reads were removed for weak V/J assignments (E-value above 1e-6), missing CDR3, stop codons, out-of-frame junctions, or ambiguous translated residues. V3J clonotypes were defined by identical inferred V gene, J gene, and CDR3 amino acid sequence. The percentage overlap between two repertoires was calculated by dividing the number of shared unique clonotypes by the size of the smaller repertoire. RTK rarefaction, the Chao1 estimator, and Recon v2.1 estimates of unobserved clonotypes were used to assess repertoire richness. Generation probabilities for all TCRbeta clonotypes obtained by the gDNA method from several donors were computed using OLGA. As stored in TCRdb, this immuneACCESS dataset retains in-frame rearrangements with V and J assigned. A fraction of the clones does not appear; measured against another copy, unresolved V genes explain less than half of the discrepancy, and the remainder lacks a known reason. The D gene and trimming were derived from the DNA, and the V and J assignments and clone size from that table. A total of roughly 2.2 million clones appear in this sample, around 92% of them only once. The ten largest clones take up about 0.41% of the sample.

This specimen belongs to a study of shared clonotypes between healthy human individuals (dated by TCRdb to the early 2020s). Regarding the research as a whole: The cohort included three men and two women between 18 and 49 years of age. For each donor, three plates each were used for CD4 naive and CD4 memory, two plates were used for CD8 naive, and one plate was used for CD8 memory. Blood TCR repertoires of about five healthy adults were deeply sequenced to estimate repertoire size and the extent of clonotype sharing between individuals. Different laboratories and diverse techniques were used to prepare libraries and sequence TCR repertoires, to increase sequencing depth and limit assay-specific biases. Leukapheresis yielded between about 0.9 and 10 billion PBMCs per donor. The research as a whole found: Sharing across several donors was observed for around 5% of naive CD4, 3% to 3.5% of naive CD8, over 2% of memory CD4, and about 0.39% of memory CD8 clonotypes. Even with the large sequencing depth, rarefaction of the sorted-subset datasets indicated that sequencing was incomplete. Naive subsets generally had larger estimated clonotype richness than memory subsets. Clonotypes shared by all four sorted-subset donors showed higher generation probabilities than non-shared clonotypes. Sampling was restricted to blood, and TCR repertoires in tissue are likely to differ from TCR repertoires in blood. Because the study included only a small number of donors, the genetic and exposure-history diversity represented was limited. Pairwise subsampling indicated that sequencing depth was expected to affect the degree of clonotype sharing among donors.

Material: naive CD4+ T cells from PBMCs. The sample's cell subset or site label, in plain terms: CD45RA+ positively selected. The chain joins TRBV6-4 to TRBJ2-1, with no D gene named confidently. The sequence was collected from a man aged 18 to 35 in good health. Some clones in this sample may be carry-over from other donors' samples. The bases read TGTGCCAGCAGTGACTCCGGCAAGCAGTTCTTC. Its product reads: CASSDSGKQFF.